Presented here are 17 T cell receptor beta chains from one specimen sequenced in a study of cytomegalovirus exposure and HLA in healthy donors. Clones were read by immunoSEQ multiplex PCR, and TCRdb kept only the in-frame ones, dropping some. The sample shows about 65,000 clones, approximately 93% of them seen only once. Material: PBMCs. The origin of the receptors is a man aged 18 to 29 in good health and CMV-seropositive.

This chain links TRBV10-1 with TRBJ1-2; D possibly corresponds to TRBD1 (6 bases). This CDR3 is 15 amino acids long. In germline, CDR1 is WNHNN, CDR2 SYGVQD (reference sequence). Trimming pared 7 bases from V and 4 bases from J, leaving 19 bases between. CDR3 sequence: CASTHPGGFGYGYTF. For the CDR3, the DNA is TGCGCCAGCACCCACCCGGGGGGCTTCGGCTATGGCTACACCTTC.

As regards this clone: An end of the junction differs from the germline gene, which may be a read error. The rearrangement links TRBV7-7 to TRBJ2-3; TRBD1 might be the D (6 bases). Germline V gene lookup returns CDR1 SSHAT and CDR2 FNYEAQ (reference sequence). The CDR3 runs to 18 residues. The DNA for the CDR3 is TGTGCTAGCAGCTTAACTACAGGGAGCCGTCACACACGAGATACGCAGTATTTT. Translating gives CASSLTTGSRHTRDTQYF.

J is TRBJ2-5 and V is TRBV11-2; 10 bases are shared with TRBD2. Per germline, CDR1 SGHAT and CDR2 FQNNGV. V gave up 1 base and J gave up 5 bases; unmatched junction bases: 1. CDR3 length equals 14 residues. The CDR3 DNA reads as TGTGCCAGCAGCTTAGTGGGACTAGCGGAGACCCAGTACTTC. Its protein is CASSLVGLAETQYF.

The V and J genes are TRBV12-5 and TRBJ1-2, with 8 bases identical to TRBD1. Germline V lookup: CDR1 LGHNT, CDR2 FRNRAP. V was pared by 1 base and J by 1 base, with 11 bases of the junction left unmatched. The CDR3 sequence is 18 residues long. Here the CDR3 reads CASGLALTGAPLNYGYTF. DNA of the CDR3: TGTGCTAGTGGTTTGGCCCTGACAGGGGCCCCTCTTAACTATGGCTACACCTTC. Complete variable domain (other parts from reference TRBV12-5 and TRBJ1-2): DARVTQTPRHKVTEMGQEVTMRCQPILGHNTVFWYRQTMMQGLELLAYFRNRAPLDDSGMPKDRFSAEMPDATLATLKIQPSEPRDSAVYFCASGLALTGAPLNYGYTFGSGTRLTVV.

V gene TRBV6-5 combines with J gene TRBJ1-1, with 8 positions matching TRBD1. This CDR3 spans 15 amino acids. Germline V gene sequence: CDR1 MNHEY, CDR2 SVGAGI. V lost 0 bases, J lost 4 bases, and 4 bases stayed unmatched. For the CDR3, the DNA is TGTGCCAGCAGTTACTCCGGGACAGGAGGCACTGAAGCTTTCTTT. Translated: CASSYSGTGGTEAFF.

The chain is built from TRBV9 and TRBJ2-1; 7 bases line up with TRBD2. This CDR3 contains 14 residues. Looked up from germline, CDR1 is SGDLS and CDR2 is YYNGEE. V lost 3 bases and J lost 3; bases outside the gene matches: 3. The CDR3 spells CASSASGSYNEQFF. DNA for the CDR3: TGTGCCAGCAGCGCTAGCGGAAGCTACAATGAGCAGTTCTTC.

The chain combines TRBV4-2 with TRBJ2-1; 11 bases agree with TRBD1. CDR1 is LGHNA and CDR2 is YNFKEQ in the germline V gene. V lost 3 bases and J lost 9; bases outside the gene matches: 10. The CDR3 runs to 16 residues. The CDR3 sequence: CASSHRSGTGGVEQFF. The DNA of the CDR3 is TGTGCCAGCAGCCACAGATCCGGGACAGGGGGAGTTGAGCAGTTCTTC.

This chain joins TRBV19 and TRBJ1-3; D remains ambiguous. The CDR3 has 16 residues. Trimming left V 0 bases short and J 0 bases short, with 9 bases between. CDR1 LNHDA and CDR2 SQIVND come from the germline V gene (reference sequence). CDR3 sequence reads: CASSIEVPSSGNTIYF. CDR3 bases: TGTGCCAGTAGTATAGAAGTCCCGAGCTCTGGAAACACCATATATTTT.

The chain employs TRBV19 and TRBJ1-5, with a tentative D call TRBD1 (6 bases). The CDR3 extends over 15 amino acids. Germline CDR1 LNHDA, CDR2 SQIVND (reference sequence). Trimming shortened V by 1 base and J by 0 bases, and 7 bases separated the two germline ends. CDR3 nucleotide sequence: TGTGCCAGTAGTATAGGACAGGATAGCAATCAGCCCCAGCATTTT. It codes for CASSIGQDSNQPQHF.

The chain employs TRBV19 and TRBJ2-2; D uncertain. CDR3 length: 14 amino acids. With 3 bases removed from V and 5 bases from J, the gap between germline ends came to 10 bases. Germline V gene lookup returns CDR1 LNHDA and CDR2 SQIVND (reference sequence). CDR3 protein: CASSISQQTGELFF. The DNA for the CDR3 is TGTGCCAGTAGTATTAGTCAACAGACCGGGGAGCTGTTTTTT.

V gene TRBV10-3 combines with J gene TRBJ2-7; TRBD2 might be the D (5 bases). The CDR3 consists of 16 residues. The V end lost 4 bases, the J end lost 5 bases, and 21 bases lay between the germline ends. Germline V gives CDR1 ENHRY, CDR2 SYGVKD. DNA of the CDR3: TGTGCCATCAGTGCCGGGGAAGCTAGCAGAGGCGACGAGCAGTACTTC. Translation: CAISAGEASRGDEQYF.

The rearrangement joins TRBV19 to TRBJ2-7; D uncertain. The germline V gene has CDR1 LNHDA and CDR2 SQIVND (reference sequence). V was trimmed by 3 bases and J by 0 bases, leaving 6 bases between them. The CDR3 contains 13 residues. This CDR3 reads CASSIGYSYEQYF. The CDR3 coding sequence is TGTGCCAGTAGTATCGGTTACTCCTACGAGCAGTACTTC.

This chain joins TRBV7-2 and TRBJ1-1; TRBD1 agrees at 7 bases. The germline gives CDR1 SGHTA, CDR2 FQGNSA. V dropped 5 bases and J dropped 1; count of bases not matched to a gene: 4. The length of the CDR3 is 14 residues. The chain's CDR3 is CASSPRTGNTEAFF. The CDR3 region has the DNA TGTGCCAGCAGCCCACGGACAGGGAACACTGAAGCTTTCTTT.

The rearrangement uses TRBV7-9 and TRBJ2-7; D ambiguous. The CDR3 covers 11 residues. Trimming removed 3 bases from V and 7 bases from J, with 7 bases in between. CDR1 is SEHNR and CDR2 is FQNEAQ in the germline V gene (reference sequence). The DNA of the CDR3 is TGTGCCAGCAGCTTCCACGGGGAGCAGTACTTC. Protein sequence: CASSFHGEQYF.

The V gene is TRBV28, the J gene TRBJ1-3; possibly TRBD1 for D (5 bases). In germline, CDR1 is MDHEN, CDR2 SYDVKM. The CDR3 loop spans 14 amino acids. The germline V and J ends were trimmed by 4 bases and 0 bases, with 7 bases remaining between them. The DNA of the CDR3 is TGTGCCAGCAGTTCCAGGGACTCTGGAAACACCATATATTTT. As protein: CASSSRDSGNTIYF.

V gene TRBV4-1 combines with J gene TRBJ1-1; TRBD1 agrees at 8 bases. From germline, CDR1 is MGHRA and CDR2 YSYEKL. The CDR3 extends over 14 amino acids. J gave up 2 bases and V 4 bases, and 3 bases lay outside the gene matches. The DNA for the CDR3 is TGCGCCAGCAGCCGGACAGGGACTAACACTGAAGCTTTCTTT. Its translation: CASSRTGTNTEAFF.

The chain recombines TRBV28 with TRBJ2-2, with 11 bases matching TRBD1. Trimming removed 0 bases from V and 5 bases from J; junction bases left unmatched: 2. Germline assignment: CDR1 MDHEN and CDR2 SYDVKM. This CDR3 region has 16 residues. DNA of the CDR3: TGTGCCAGCAGTTTATGGGGGACAGGGGGGACCGGGGAGCTGTTTTTT. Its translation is CASSLWGTGGTGELFF.